This TCR beta chain is drawn from a study of blood T cell repertoires in COVID-19. The wider study: The origin of the acute and convalescent COVID-19 samples was the United States, Italy and Spain. Sample material is recorded as cDNA or gDNA derived from T cells, B-cell-depleted T cells, or PBMCs.

As processed by the authors: Estimation of nucleated cell counts relied on the amplification of reference gene primers. Clones were read by immunoSEQ multiplex PCR, and TCRdb kept only the in-frame ones, dropping some. That table is the source of V, J and clone size, and D and trimming were worked out from the DNA. The sample contains about 200,000 clones, around 83% of which appear only once. The V end lost 2 bases, the J end lost 5 bases, and 9 bases lay between the germline ends. The CDR3 is 13 amino acids. Germline CDR1 reads LNHDA; CDR2 reads SQIVND (reference sequence). The source is a human donor in a cohort sampled during active COVID-19. The specimen was peripheral blood. The chain combines TRBV19 with TRBJ2-5; the D gene is possibly TRBD1 (6 bases). CDR3: CASSISGDETQYF. CDR3 sequence (DNA): TGTGCCAGTAGTATATCAGGGGACGAGACCCAGTACTTC.